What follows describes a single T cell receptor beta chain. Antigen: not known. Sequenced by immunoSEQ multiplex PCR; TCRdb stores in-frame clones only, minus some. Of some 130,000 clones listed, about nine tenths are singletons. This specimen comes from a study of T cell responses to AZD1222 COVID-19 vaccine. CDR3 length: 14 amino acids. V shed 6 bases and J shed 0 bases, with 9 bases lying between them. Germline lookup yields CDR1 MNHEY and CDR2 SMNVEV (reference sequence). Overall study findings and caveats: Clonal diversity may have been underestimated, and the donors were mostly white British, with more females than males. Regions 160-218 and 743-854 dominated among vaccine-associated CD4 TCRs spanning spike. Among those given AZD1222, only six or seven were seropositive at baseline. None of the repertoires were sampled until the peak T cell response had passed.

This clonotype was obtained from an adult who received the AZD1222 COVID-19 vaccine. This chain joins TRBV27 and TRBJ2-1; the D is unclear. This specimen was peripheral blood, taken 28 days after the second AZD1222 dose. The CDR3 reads CASRSVGSYNEQFF. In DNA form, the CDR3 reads TGTGCCAGCAGATCGGTGGGCTCCTACAATGAGCAGTTCTTC.